This note documents a single T cell receptor (beta chain) sequence. CDR3 size: 15 residues. The V gene lost 0 bases and the J gene lost 4 bases, with 12 bases spanning the gap. CDR1 KGHSH and CDR2 LQKENI come from the germline V gene. These data belong to a study of T cell changes during pregnancy in multiple sclerosis. Profiled with immunoSEQ multiplex PCR; TCRdb holds only in-frame clones, not every one. This sample has some 64,000 clones, with under 95% found just once. The V gene is TRBV18, the J gene TRBJ1-1; perhaps TRBD1 as D (6 bases). Material: peripheral blood, obtained in the first trimester of pregnancy. This clonotype was sampled from a female donor in good health, enrolled as a control in a pregnancy study. CDR3 region: CASSPPGTIGTEAFF. In nucleotides, the CDR3 is TGTGCCAGCTCACCACCGGGGACAATAGGCACTGAAGCTTTCTTT.